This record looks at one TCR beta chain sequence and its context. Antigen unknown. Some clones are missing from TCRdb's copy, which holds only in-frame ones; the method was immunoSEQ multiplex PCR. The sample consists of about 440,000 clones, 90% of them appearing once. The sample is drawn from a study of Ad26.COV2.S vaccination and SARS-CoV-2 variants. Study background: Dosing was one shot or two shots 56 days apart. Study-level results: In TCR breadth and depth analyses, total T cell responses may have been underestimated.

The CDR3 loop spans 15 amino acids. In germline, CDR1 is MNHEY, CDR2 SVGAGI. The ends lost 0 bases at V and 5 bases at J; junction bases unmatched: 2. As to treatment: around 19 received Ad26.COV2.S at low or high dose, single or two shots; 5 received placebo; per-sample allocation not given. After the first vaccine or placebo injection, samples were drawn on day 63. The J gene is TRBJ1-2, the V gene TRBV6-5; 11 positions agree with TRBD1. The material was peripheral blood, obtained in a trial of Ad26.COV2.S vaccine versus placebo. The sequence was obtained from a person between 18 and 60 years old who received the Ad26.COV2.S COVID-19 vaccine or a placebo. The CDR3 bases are TGTGCCAGCAGTTACTCTGGGACAGGGGGATATGGCTACACCTTC. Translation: CASSYSGTGGYGYTF.